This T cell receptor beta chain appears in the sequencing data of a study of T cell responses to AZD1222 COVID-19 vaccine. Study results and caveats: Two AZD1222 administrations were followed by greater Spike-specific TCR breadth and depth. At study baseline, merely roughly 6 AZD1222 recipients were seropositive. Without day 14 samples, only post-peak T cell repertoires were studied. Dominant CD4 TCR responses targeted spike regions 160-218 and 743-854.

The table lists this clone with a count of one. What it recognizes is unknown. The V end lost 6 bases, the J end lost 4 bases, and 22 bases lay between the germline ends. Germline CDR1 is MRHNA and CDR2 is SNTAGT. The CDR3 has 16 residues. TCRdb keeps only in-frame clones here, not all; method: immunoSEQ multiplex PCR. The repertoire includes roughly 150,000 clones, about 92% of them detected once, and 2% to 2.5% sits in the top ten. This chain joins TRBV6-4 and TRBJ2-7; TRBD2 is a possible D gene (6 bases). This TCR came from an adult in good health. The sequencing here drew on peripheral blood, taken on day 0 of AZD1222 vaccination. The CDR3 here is CASRPGLGDPPYEQYF. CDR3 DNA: TGTGCCAGCAGGCCGGGACTTGGGGACCCGCCATACGAGCAGTACTTC.